Below are 22 T cell receptor beta chains sequenced from a single sample in a study of CD8 T cells in ankylosing spondylitis. A single record per CDR3 protein comes from TCRdb applying MiXCR to the 5' RACE reads. Here the sample spans just over 350,000 distinct CDR3 sequences, roughly 20% being singletons. Sequenced input: blood, either unsorted or a sorted T cell fraction (not recorded which). These TCRs come from a male donor with ankylosing spondylitis or in good health (not recorded which).

The chain is built from TRBV4-1 and TRBJ2-5, with D possibly called TRBD1 or TRBD2 (5 bases each). Trimming cost V 3 bases and J 5 bases, with 10 bases left between them. There are 13 residues in the CDR3. Germline CDR1 and CDR2: MGHRA and YSYEKL. The chain's CDR3 is CASSQGEWETQYF. The CDR3 DNA sequence: TGCGCCAGCAGCCAGGGGGAGTGGGAGACCCAGTACTTC.

The chain employs TRBV4-2 and TRBJ2-2; D gene unclear. V lost 2 bases to trimming and J lost 1 base, with 2 bases between them. Germline V lookup: CDR1 LGHNA, CDR2 YNFKEQ. This CDR3 spans 13 amino acids. Here the CDR3 DNA reads TGTGCCAGCAGCCAAATGAACACCGGGGAGCTGTTTTTT. Translated: CASSQMNTGELFF.

This clonotype was detected a few times. V usage is TRBV28 and J usage is TRBJ2-2, with D possibly matching TRBD2 (6 bases). V was clipped by 6 bases and J by 4 bases, with 15 bases between them. The CDR3 runs 15 residues. CDR1 is MDHEN, CDR2 SYDVKM, per germline. CDR3 nucleotide sequence: TGTGCCAGCAGCCCTCTGGAGGGTAGCACCGGGGAGCTGTTTTTT. Its translation: CASSPLEGSTGELFF.

The chain combines TRBV7-6 with TRBJ1-5; unclear D gene. There are 15 residues in the CDR3. Germline lookup yields CDR1 SGHVS and CDR2 FNYEAQ. The V end was cut by 1 base, the J end by 3 bases, with 10 bases between. The CDR3 sequence is CASSLGPGPNQPQHF. The CDR3 region has the DNA TGTGCCAGCAGCTTAGGTCCAGGACCCAATCAGCCCCAGCATTTT.

A few counts support this clonotype. This CDR3 reads CAISPGGQGDGYTF. CDR3 DNA sequence: TGTGCCATCAGCCCAGGGGGGCAGGGAGATGGCTACACCTTC. The V call is TRBV10-3, the J call TRBJ1-2, with 7 bases fitting TRBD1. V lost 6 bases to trimming and J lost 6 bases; unmatched junction nucleotides: 10. Germline CDR1 ENHRY, CDR2 SYGVKD. The CDR3 is 14 amino acids.

This clonotype was detected a few times. V gene TRBV29-1 combines with J gene TRBJ2-5, with a weak D call TRBD1 (7 bases). CDR1 is SQVTM, CDR2 ANQGSEA, per germline. The CDR3 totals 12 residues. V lost 7 bases and J 2 bases, leaving 11 bases between the germline ends. CDR3 amino acids: CSAAGQQETQYF. In DNA form, the CDR3 reads TGCAGCGCTGCGGGACAGCAAGAGACCCAGTACTTC.

This chain links TRBV12-3 or TRBV12-4 with TRBJ1-2, with D maybe TRBD1 (5 bases). V lost 5 bases to trimming and J lost 0 bases, with 10 bases between them. This CDR3 contains 14 residues. CDR3: CASSRGSPNYGYTF. In DNA form, the CDR3 reads TGTGCCAGCAGTCGGGGGTCTCCTAACTATGGCTACACCTTC.

The rearrangement joins TRBV29-1 to TRBJ2-3; D gene ambiguous. The CDR3 length is 13 residues. With 3 bases removed from V and 3 bases from J, the gap between germline ends came to 10 bases. The germline gives CDR1 SQVTM, CDR2 ANQGSEA. The CDR3 is CSVDYLGTDTQYF. CDR3 nucleotides: TGCAGCGTTGACTACTTGGGGACAGATACGCAGTATTTT.

This clonotype has only a few counts. This chain links TRBV10-3 with TRBJ2-5; 8 bases fit TRBD1. Germline values: CDR1 ENHRY, CDR2 SYGVKD. The CDR3 consists of 14 residues. V shed 5 bases and J 5 bases; nucleotides not matched to a gene: 7. The chain's CDR3 is CAISNDRGEETQYF. The CDR3 coding sequence is TGTGCCATCAGTAATGACAGGGGTGAGGAGACCCAGTACTTC.

This clonotype came up a few times. The rearrangement joins TRBV6-5 to TRBJ2-3; either TRBD1 or TRBD2 may supply D (5 bases each). The CDR3 consists of 15 residues. The ends were cut back, 1 base at V and 0 bases at J, with 8 bases in the middle. Germline V lookup: CDR1 MNHEY, CDR2 SVGAGI. In nucleotides, the CDR3 is TGTGCCAGCAGTTACTTTGGGGGAAGCACAGATACGCAGTATTTT. Encoded protein: CASSYFGGSTDTQYF.

This clonotype has only a few counts. CDR3 sequence: CASSEEAGETQYF. The CDR3, as DNA: TGTGCCAGCAGTGAAGAGGCCGGGGAGACCCAGTACTTC. The chain carries TRBV6-1 and TRBJ2-5; D unresolved. There are 13 residues in the CDR3. CDR1 is MNHNS, CDR2 SASEGT, per germline. V was pared by 1 base and J by 5 bases, with 8 bases between.

The genes are TRBV4-2 and TRBJ2-1; 13 positions agree with TRBD2. This CDR3 contains 18 residues. The trim removed 4 bases at V and 7 bases at J, leaving 13 bases unmatched. Germline CDR1 and CDR2: LGHNA and YNFKEQ. The CDR3 DNA reads as TGTGCCAGCAGCCCTAGGGATGGGACTAGCGGGGCCCCAAATGAGCAGTTCTTC. Protein sequence: CASSPRDGTSGAPNEQFF.

The genes are TRBV29-1 and TRBJ2-3; D is perhaps TRBD1 (7 bases). V was shortened by 3 bases and J by 2 bases, with 24 bases between the two germline ends. The germline V gene has CDR1 SQVTM and CDR2 ANQGSEA. The CDR3 runs to 18 residues. The CDR3 DNA follows: TGCAGCGTTGAGGGCACCGGACCGGCAGGGGGACTCACAGATACGCAGTATTTT. It is translated as CSVEGTGPAGGLTDTQYF.

This clonotype was counted a single time. This rearrangement joins TRBV5-1 to TRBJ2-7; D gene ambiguous. Germline CDR1 is SGHRS and CDR2 is YFSETQ. Trimming stripped 5 bases from V and 4 bases from J, with 16 bases between. This CDR3 spans 14 amino acids. The CDR3 DNA is TGCGCCAGCAGGAAGGAAATTCCCCCGTACGAGCAGTACTTC. As protein: CASRKEIPPYEQYF.

The V call is TRBV25-1, the J call TRBJ2-7, with D unresolved. This CDR3 is built from 16 residues. The V end was cut by 1 base, the J end by 0 bases, with 13 bases between. CDR1 MGHDK and CDR2 SYGVNS come from the germline V gene. CDR3: CASSESGLLSSYEQYF. Here the CDR3 DNA reads TGTGCCAGCAGTGAATCGGGCCTCCTCTCCTCCTACGAGCAGTACTTC.

The rearrangement uses TRBV25-1 and TRBJ1-2; D gene uncertain. CDR1 is MGHDK, CDR2 SYGVNS, per germline. V dropped 3 bases and J dropped 7 bases, with 9 bases sitting between them. The CDR3 covers 12 residues. The CDR3 is CASSDISGGYTF. The CDR3 bases are TGTGCCAGCAGTGACATTTCGGGTGGCTACACCTTC.

There are a few counts of this clonotype. J is TRBJ1-5 and V is TRBV7-8; possibly TRBD1 for D (6 bases). Per germline, CDR1 SGHVS and CDR2 FQNEAQ. This CDR3 has 14 residues. Trimming removed 3 bases from V and 3 bases from J, with 9 bases in between. The CDR3 DNA follows: TGTGCCAGCAGCTTTCTGGGGGCCAATCAGCCCCAGCATTTT. Amino acids: CASSFLGANQPQHF.

DNA of the CDR3: TGTGCCAGCAGTTTATCGCTGATCATGAACACTGAAGCTTTCTTT. Encoded protein: CASSLSLIMNTEAFF. V is TRBV12-3 or TRBV12-4 and J is TRBJ1-1, with unresolved D. Trimming removed 2 bases at V and 0 bases at J, with 10 bases between. The CDR3 contains 15 residues.

This clonotype was counted between two and nine times. The chain is built from TRBV14 and TRBJ2-7; tentatively, D is TRBD2 (6 bases). The CDR3 is 13 amino acids. Germline V gene data show CDR1 as SGHDN and CDR2 as FVKESK. V was shortened by 4 bases and J by 6 bases, with 13 bases between the two germline ends. The CDR3 DNA sequence: TGTGCCAGCAGCCCTATAGGACTACTCGAGCAGTACTTC. Amino acids: CASSPIGLLEQYF.

V usage is TRBV19 and J usage is TRBJ2-1, with D uncertain. Trimming took off 0 bases at V and 3 bases at J, with 3 bases between the two ends. Per germline, CDR1 LNHDA and CDR2 SQIVND (reference sequence). CDR3 size: 13 residues. CDR3: CASSIDGYNEQFF. CDR3 coding DNA: TGTGCCAGTAGTATAGACGGCTACAATGAGCAGTTCTTC. The full variable domain, with the rest looked up from reference TRBV19 and TRBJ2-1, is DGGITQSPKYLFRKEGQNVTLSCEQNLNHDAMYWYRQDPGQGLRLIYYSQIVNDFQKGDIAEGYSVSREKKESFPLTVTSAQKNPTAFYLCASSIDGYNEQFFGPGTRLTVL.

In this sample, this clonotype turned up a few times. V usage is TRBV5-1 and J usage is TRBJ2-1; 9 positions agree with TRBD1. The CDR3 length is 15 residues. The V gene end was trimmed by 4 bases and the J gene end by 9 bases; junction bases not matched to a gene: 11. CDR1 and CDR2 from the germline V gene are SGHRS and YFSETQ. CDR3 sequence (DNA): TGCGCCAGCAGCGCGGGACAGGGAGGGAACAGTGAGCAGTTCTTC. It codes for CASSAGQGGNSEQFF.

CDR3 residues: CASSLTGGAGTDTQYF. DNA of the CDR3: TGTGCCAGCAGCTTAACAGGGGGGGCGGGGACAGATACGCAGTATTTT. V gene TRBV7-3 combines with J gene TRBJ2-3, with D perhaps matching TRBD2 (7 bases). This CDR3 has 16 amino acids. V shed 0 bases and J shed 3 bases, with 13 bases lying between them. The germline V gene encodes CDR1 SGHTA and CDR2 FQGTGA.